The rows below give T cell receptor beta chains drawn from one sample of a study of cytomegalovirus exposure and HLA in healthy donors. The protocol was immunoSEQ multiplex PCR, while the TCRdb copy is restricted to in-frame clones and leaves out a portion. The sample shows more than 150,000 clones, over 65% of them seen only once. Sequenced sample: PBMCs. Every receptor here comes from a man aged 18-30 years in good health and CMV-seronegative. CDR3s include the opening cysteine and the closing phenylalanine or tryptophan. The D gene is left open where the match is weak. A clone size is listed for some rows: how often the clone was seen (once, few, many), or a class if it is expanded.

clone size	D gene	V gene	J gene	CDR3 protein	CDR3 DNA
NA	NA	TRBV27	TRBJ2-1	CASGSGSAEMQFF	TGTGCCAGCGGGTCGGGATCAGCGGAAATGCAGTTCTTC
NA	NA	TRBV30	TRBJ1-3	CAWSGGKIVDTIYF	TGTGCCTGGAGTGGAGGGAAGATCGTAGACACCATATATTTT
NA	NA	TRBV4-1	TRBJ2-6	CASSLTPRGVEANVLTF	TGCGCCAGCAGCCTCACCCCCAGGGGTGTTGAGGCCAACGTCCTGACTTTC
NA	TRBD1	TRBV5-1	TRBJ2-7	CASSLGGGSIEQYF	TGCGCCAGCAGCTTGGGAGGGGGCAGCATCGAGCAGTACTTC
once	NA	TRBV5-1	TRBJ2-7	CASSQVQGHEQYF	TGCGCCAGCAGCCAAGTACAGGGTCACGAGCAGTACTTC
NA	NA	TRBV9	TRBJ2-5	CASSVQDQETQYF	TGTGCCAGCAGCGTGCAGGACCAAGAGACCCAGTACTTC
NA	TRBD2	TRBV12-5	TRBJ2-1	CASGSQIAGVPYNEQFF	TGTGCTAGTGGTTCACAAATAGCGGGAGTACCCTACAATGAGCAGTTCTTC
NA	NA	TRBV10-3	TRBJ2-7	CAISESVKHTYEQYF	TGTGCCATCAGTGAGTCAGTGAAGCATACCTACGAGCAGTACTTC
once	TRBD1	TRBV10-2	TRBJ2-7	CASSSGTGIYEQYF	TGCGCCAGCAGTTCAGGGACAGGAATCTACGAGCAGTACTTC
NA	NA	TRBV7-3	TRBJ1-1	CASSLTRGSEAFF	TGTGCCAGCAGCTTAACTCGAGGGTCTGAAGCTTTCTTT
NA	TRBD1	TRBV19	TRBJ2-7	CASSIRGRYEQYF	TGTGCCAGTAGTATCAGGGGGCGGTACGAGCAGTACTTC
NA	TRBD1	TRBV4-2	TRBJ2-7	CASSQAAAGTDPLYEQYF	TGTGCCAGCAGCCAAGCGGCTGCAGGGACAGACCCCCTCTACGAGCAGTACTTC
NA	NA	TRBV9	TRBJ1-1	CASSVGPRLNTEAFF	TGTGCCAGCAGCGTAGGTCCCCGTTTAAACACTGAAGCTTTCTTT
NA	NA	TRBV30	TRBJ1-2	CDDLGFGAPLYGYTF	TGTGACGACCTCGGGTTCGGAGCCCCCCTCTATGGCTACACCTTC
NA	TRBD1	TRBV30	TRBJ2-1	CAWSHRGANNEQFF	TGTGCCTGGAGTCACAGGGGGGCAAACAATGAGCAGTTCTTC
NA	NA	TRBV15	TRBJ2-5	CATSRAGAGGETQYF	TGTGCCACCAGCAGAGCTGGGGCCGGCGGCGAGACCCAGTACTTC
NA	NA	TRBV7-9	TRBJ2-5	CASSWGAGGETQYF	TGTGCCAGCAGCTGGGGAGCGGGTGGGGAGACCCAGTACTTC
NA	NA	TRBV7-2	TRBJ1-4	CASSLAGRGEKLFF	TGTGCCAGCAGCTTAGCGGGCCGGGGTGAAAAACTGTTTTTT
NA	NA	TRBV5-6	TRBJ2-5	CASSLGQQETQYF	TGTGCCAGCAGCTTGGGGCAACAAGAGACCCAGTACTTC
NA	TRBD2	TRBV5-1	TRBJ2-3	CASSLQPGSSGGPPEYF	TGCGCCAGCAGCTTGCAACCTGGGTCTAGCGGGGGGCCCCCGGAGTATTTT
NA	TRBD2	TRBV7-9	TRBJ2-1	CASSLGLAVVYNEQFF	TGTGCCAGCAGCTTAGGACTAGCGGTGGTCTACAATGAGCAGTTCTTC
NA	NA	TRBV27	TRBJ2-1	CASSSGYYNEQFF	TGTGCCAGCAGTAGCGGATACTACAATGAGCAGTTCTTC